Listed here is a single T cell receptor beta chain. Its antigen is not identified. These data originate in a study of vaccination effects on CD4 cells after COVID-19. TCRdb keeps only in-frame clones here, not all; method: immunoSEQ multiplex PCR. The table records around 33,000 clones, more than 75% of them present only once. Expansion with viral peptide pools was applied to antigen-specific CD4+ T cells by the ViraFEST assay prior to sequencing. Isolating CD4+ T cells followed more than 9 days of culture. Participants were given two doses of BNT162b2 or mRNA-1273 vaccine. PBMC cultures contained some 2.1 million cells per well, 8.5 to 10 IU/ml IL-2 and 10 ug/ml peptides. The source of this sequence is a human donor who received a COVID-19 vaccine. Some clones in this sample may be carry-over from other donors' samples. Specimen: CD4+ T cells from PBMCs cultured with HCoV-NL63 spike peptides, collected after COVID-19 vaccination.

CDR3 sequence reads: CASSLPGGLEKQFF. CDR3 nucleotide sequence: TGTGCCAGCAGCCTCCCGGGAGGCCTCGAGAAGCAGTTCTTC. This chain joins TRBV7-9 and TRBJ2-1; 7 bases align to TRBD2. The V gene end was trimmed by 5 bases and the J gene end by 11 bases; junction bases not matched to a gene: 12. CDR3 length: 14 residues. Looked up from germline, CDR1 is SEHNR and CDR2 is FQNEAQ (reference sequence).